This is a list of T cell receptor beta chains from one sample in a study of cytomegalovirus exposure and HLA in healthy donors. The data were produced by immunoSEQ multiplex PCR, yet TCRdb's version contains in-frame clones alone and is incomplete. The table has 200,000 or so clones, almost 85% seen once. Sequencing input: PBMCs. The receptor source for this set is a boy aged 5-17 years in good health and CMV-seronegative. Both conserved end residues are part of each CDR3. D genes are given only for firm matches. Clone size is shown for a subset of rows, as once, few, many or a class of expanded clone.

d_call	v_call	j_call	clone_size	cdr3_nt	cdr3_aa
-	TRBV5-4	TRBJ1-6	-	TGTGCCAGCAGCTTGGAGGCAGGATACAGAAATTCACCCCTCCACTTT	CASSLEAGYRNSPLHF
TRBD1	TRBV6-1	TRBJ1-4	-	TGTGCCAGCAGTGAAATTCGCCCGGGACAGGGAGGTGAAAAACTGTTTTTT	CASSEIRPGQGGEKLFF
-	TRBV19	TRBJ2-5	-	TGTGCCAGTAGTGTACATTGGGCGGGCGTCCAAGAGACCCAGTACTTC	CASSVHWAGVQETQYF
TRBD1	TRBV5-1	TRBJ2-6	-	TGCGCCAGCGGGACAGGGGGGAACTCTGGGGCCAACGTCCTGACTTTC	CASGTGGNSGANVLTF
-	TRBV30	TRBJ2-7	-	TGTGCCTGGAGTGTGGCACACTCCTACGAGCAGTACTTC	CAWSVAHSYEQYF
TRBD1	TRBV28	TRBJ1-2	-	TGTGCCAGCAGGCATATGGACAGGCAGGGCTACACCTTC	CASRHMDRQGYTF
-	TRBV10-2	TRBJ2-6	-	TGCGCCAGCAGTGAGATAGGACAGCCAGTATCTGGGGCCAACGTCCTGACTTTC	CASSEIGQPVSGANVLTF
-	TRBV29-1	TRBJ2-7	-	TGCAGCGTGGCAGGACGACAGCACTACGAGCAGTACTTC	CSVAGRQHYEQYF
TRBD1	TRBV7-9	TRBJ2-7	-	TGTGCCAGCAGCGCCTCCGGTGGACAGGGATACGAGCAGTACTTC	CASSASGGQGYEQYF
-	TRBV7-9	TRBJ2-4	-	TGTGCCAGCAGCCCTACAGGACGCCTCGCCATTCAGTACTTC	CASSPTGRLAIQYF
-	TRBV5-4	TRBJ1-2	once	TGTGCCAGCAGCTTGGAACCCCCCAGGGTTCACTATGGCTACACCTTC	CASSLEPPRVHYGYTF
-	TRBV7-3	TRBJ1-1	-	TGTGCCAGCAGCTTAAAGCCGGACATGAACACTGAAGCTTTCTTT	CASSLKPDMNTEAFF
-	TRBV6-1	TRBJ2-7	-	TGTGCCAGCAGTGTGGGCAGGTACGAGCAGTACTTC	CASSVGRYEQYF
TRBD1	TRBV7-2	TRBJ2-1	-	TGTGCCAGCAGCTTAGTGGGGACAGGGGGCTCCCATGAGCAGTTCTTC	CASSLVGTGGSHEQFF
-	TRBV30	TRBJ2-6	few	TGTGCCTGGAGCGGGACTGTGGGGGCCAACGTCCTGACTTTC	CAWSGTVGANVLTF
TRBD1	TRBV9	TRBJ2-3	-	TGTGCCAGCAGCGTATCCGGACAGGGGGTGGGCACAGATACGCAGTATTTT	CASSVSGQGVGTDTQYF
TRBD2	TRBV7-9	TRBJ2-1	few	TGTGCCAGCAGCGCAACCCCGCTGGGGAGGGGGCAGTTCTTC	CASSATPLGRGQFF
TRBD1	TRBV6-4	TRBJ2-2	-	TGTGCCAGCAAACTGACAGGGGGTAACACCGGGGAGCTGTTTTTT	CASKLTGGNTGELFF
TRBD2	TRBV6-1	TRBJ2-7	-	TGTGCCTCACGGCGGACTAGCGTCGACGAGCAGTACTTC	CASRRTSVDEQYF
TRBD1	TRBV6-1	TRBJ1-3	-	TGTGCCAGCAGTGAATCGCGGGACAGGGCTCGCTCTGGAAACACCATATATTTT	CASSESRDRARSGNTIYF
TRBD2	TRBV9	TRBJ2-7	-	TGTGCCAGCAGCGCCCTTGGTACTAGCGGCTACGAGCAGTACTTC	CASSALGTSGYEQYF
-	TRBV19	TRBJ1-1	-	TGTGCCAGTGCCGATGCGGGTGGGACTGAAGCTTTCTTT	CASADAGGTEAFF
TRBD1	TRBV6-1	TRBJ1-1	-	TGTGCCAGCAGGGCCCCGGACAGGTTATGGACTGAAGCTTTCTTT	CASRAPDRLWTEAFF
TRBD1	TRBV9	TRBJ1-1	-	TGTGCCGGCAGCCTTTCGGGGGCAGGGGGCCTGAACACTGAAGCTTTCTTT	CAGSLSGAGGLNTEAFF
-	TRBV30	TRBJ1-2	once	TGTGCCTGGATCGGGGGGCAGATCTATGGCTACACCTTC	CAWIGGQIYGYTF
TRBD1	TRBV6-4	TRBJ2-3	-	TGTGCCAGCAGTAACCGCCCTGACAGGGGGGCAGATACGCAGTATTTT	CASSNRPDRGADTQYF
-	TRBV7-9	TRBJ1-1	-	TGTGCCAGCAGCTTAAAAGAGGGAACGCGGGGGACTGAAGCTTTCTTT	CASSLKEGTRGTEAFF
-	TRBV5-4	TRBJ1-2	-	TGTGCCAGCAGCTTCGGGGGTTCTCGTGGCTACACCTTC	CASSFGGSRGYTF
-	TRBV5-1	TRBJ2-1	-	TGCGCCAGCAGCTTGGGGGGACTTATGAATGAGCAGTTCTTC	CASSLGGLMNEQFF
TRBD1	TRBV11-2	TRBJ1-1	-	TGTGCCAGCAGTTCAATCCGGGACAGTGACGAAGCTTTCTTT	CASSSIRDSDEAFF
-	TRBV2	TRBJ1-2	-	TGTGCCACCAGAGAGGTTATCGGTGGCTACACCTTC	CATREVIGGYTF
TRBD1	TRBV29-1	TRBJ1-1	-	TGCAGCACCGGACAGGGGTTTGAAGCTTTCTTT	CSTGQGFEAFF
-	TRBV5-6	TRBJ1-1	-	TGTGCCAGCAGCTCCCAGGGCAGCCTCGGCGATGCTTTCTTT	CASSSQGSLGDAFF
TRBD2	TRBV28	TRBJ2-1	-	TGTGCCAGCAGTTTATATGTGACTAGCGGCAATGAGCAGTTCTTC	CASSLYVTSGNEQFF
TRBD1	TRBV6-1	TRBJ2-2	-	TGTGCCAGCAGTGAATTTAACAGGGGCGGGAACACCGGGGAGCTGTTTTTT	CASSEFNRGGNTGELFF
TRBD1	TRBV6-6	TRBJ1-6	-	TGTGCCAGCAGTTTGCCGGACAGGGGCAAATCACCCCTCCACTTT	CASSLPDRGKSPLHF
-	TRBV19	TRBJ2-4	-	TGTGCCAGTAGTAGTCAAGCGACAGTCCACCTCCTAGCCAAAAACATTCAGTACTTC	CASSSQATVHLLAKNIQYF
TRBD1	TRBV6-6	TRBJ2-7	-	TGTGCCAGCAGTTACTCGAGGACAGGGCGGTTCAACGAGCAGTACTTC	CASSYSRTGRFNEQYF
-	TRBV30	TRBJ1-5	-	TGTGCCTGGAGTGTGGGAGGGATAGCTCAGCCCCAGCATTTT	CAWSVGGIAQPQHF
-	TRBV27	TRBJ2-7	-	TGTGCCAGCAGTTTATTTAGAAACTCCTACGAGCAGTACTTC	CASSLFRNSYEQYF
TRBD1	TRBV10-3	TRBJ1-1	few	TGTGCCATCGGGACCGGGACAGGCCTGGGGACTGAAGCTTTCTTT	CAIGTGTGLGTEAFF
-	TRBV5-6	TRBJ2-2	-	TGTGCCAGCAGCTTTTTAACAGGCACCGGGGAGCTGTTTTTT	CASSFLTGTGELFF
-	TRBV7-7	TRBJ2-5	-	TGTGCTAGCAGCTTAGCCCTCGGGTCCCGTGAGACCCAGTACTTC	CASSLALGSRETQYF
-	TRBV4-3	TRBJ1-3	-	TGCGCCAGCAGCCAAGCTACCGCGTTTCTTGGAAACACCATATATTTT	CASSQATAFLGNTIYF
TRBD1	TRBV5-1	TRBJ2-7	-	TGCGCCAGCAGCTCGCAGTGGGACAGTCGTTTATTCTACGAGCAGTACTTC	CASSSQWDSRLFYEQYF
-	TRBV6-1	TRBJ1-2	once	TGTGCCAGCAGTGATGGTTTGGGAGCTAACTATGGCTACACCTTC	CASSDGLGANYGYTF